A single sample is the source of the 23 T cell receptor beta chains below, sequenced in a study of blood T cell repertoires in COVID-19. Method: immunoSEQ multiplex PCR; TCRdb's copy keeps in-frame clones and lacks some. Of under 200,000 clones listed, roughly nine tenths are singletons. The sequenced material came from peripheral blood. All receptors derive from a woman in her seventies with acute or convalescent COVID-19.

The V gene is TRBV4-1, the J gene TRBJ2-1, with D maybe TRBD2 (6 bases). The CDR3 length is 18 residues. V was shortened by 1 base and J by 6 bases, with 22 bases between the two germline ends. Germline V gives CDR1 MGHRA, CDR2 YSYEKL. This CDR3 is CASSQGLGRLVPGNEQFF. For the CDR3, the DNA is TGCGCCAGCAGCCAAGGATTGGGTAGACTAGTCCCCGGCAATGAGCAGTTCTTC.

V is TRBV15 and J is TRBJ2-5; TRBD2 aligns across 13 bases. V was pared by 5 bases and J by 3 bases, with 9 bases of the junction left unmatched. The CDR3 spans 17 residues. Germline V gene lookup returns CDR1 LNHNV and CDR2 YYDKDF (reference sequence). Here the CDR3 DNA reads TGTGCCACCAGCGCGGGACTAGCGGGAAGGAAGAAAGAGACCCAGTACTTC. Translation: CATSAGLAGRKKETQYF.

The chain carries TRBV3-1 (or the pseudogene TRBV3-2) and TRBJ2-3, with D unresolved. In germline, CDR1 is LGHDT, CDR2 YNNKEL (reference sequence). The V gene lost 1 base and the J gene lost 2 bases, with 10 bases spanning the gap. The CDR3 covers 15 residues. CDR3 region: CASSQGASLTDTQYF. CDR3 in DNA: TGTGCCAGCAGCCAAGGGGCCTCCCTCACAGATACGCAGTATTTT.

As DNA, the CDR3 is TGCGCCAGCAGCACGACTAGCGCAGCCTACGAGCAGTACTTC. Its protein product is CASSTTSAAYEQYF. The V and J genes are TRBV5-1 and TRBJ2-7, with 8 bases identical to TRBD2. The length of the CDR3 is 14 residues. J lost 2 bases, V lost 4 bases, and 5 bases had no gene match. The germline CDR1 and CDR2 sequences are SGHRS and YFSETQ. Together with reference TRBV5-1 and TRBJ2-7, the CDR3 gives the full variable domain: KAGVTQTPRYLIKTRGQQVTLSCSPISGHRSVSWYQQTPGQGLQFLFEYFSETQRNKGNFPGRFSGRQFSNSRSEMNVSTLELGDSALYLCASSTTSAAYEQYFGPGTRLTVT.

The chain links TRBV5-8 to TRBJ2-7; perhaps TRBD1 as D (6 bases). The CDR3 runs to 13 residues. Trimming left V 5 bases short and J 4 bases short, with 13 bases between. Per germline, CDR1 SGHTS and CDR2 YDEGEE. The chain's CDR3 is CASSSGQWYEQYF. The CDR3 nucleotides read TGTGCCAGCAGTTCTGGACAGTGGTACGAGCAGTACTTC.

The V and J genes are TRBV2 and TRBJ2-5, with a possible D match to TRBD1 (6 bases). V was shortened by 5 bases and J by 5 bases, with 15 bases between the two germline ends. The CDR3 totals 14 residues. Per germline, CDR1 SNHLY and CDR2 FYNNEI. The CDR3 spells CASSMGARFETQYF. For the CDR3, the DNA is TGTGCCAGCAGTATGGGGGCTAGGTTTGAGACCCAGTACTTC.

J is TRBJ2-1 and V is TRBV18; D is ambiguous. The CDR3 loop spans 11 amino acids. V shed 6 bases and J shed 8 bases, with 8 bases lying between them. Looked up from germline, CDR1 is KGHSH and CDR2 is LQKENI. The chain's CDR3 is CASSLLDEQFF. Here the CDR3 DNA reads TGTGCCAGCTCCCTTTTAGATGAGCAGTTCTTC.

This chain joins TRBV2 and TRBJ2-2, with 15 bases fitting TRBD2. With 5 bases clipped from V and 1 base from J, the junction kept 11 bases outside the gene matches. Germline V CDR1 and CDR2: SNHLY, FYNNEI. CDR3 length: 20 amino acids. CDR3 in amino acids: CASSPPGLAGGGMNTGELFF. Here the CDR3 DNA reads TGTGCCAGCAGTCCCCCCGGACTAGCGGGGGGGGGAATGAACACCGGGGAGCTGTTTTTT.

The chain has TRBV6-4 and TRBJ1-1; weak D call: TRBD1 (5 bases). The CDR3 is 14 amino acids. Germline CDR1 MRHNA, CDR2 SNTAGT. With 3 bases removed from V and 8 bases from J, the gap between germline ends came to 16 bases. The CDR3 sequence: CASSEEFRTTEAFF. The CDR3 DNA is TGTGCCAGCAGTGAGGAATTTAGGACAACCGAAGCTTTCTTT.

The V call is TRBV19, the J call TRBJ2-1; perhaps TRBD1 as D (6 bases). Trimming removed 6 bases from V and 0 bases from J, with 15 bases in between. The CDR3 is made up of 16 amino acids. From germline, CDR1 is LNHDA and CDR2 SQIVND (reference sequence). The CDR3 nucleotides are TGTGCCAGTAGCCCTGGGGGCATGAGCTCCTACAATGAGCAGTTCTTC. This translates into CASSPGGMSSYNEQFF.

This chain connects TRBV7-6 to TRBJ1-4; D remains unclear. Per germline, CDR1 SGHVS and CDR2 FNYEAQ. The CDR3 is made up of 15 amino acids. The V end lost 5 bases, the J end lost 0 bases, and 10 bases lay between the germline ends. As DNA, the CDR3 is TGTGCCAGCAGCCTACAGTCATCAACTAATGAAAAACTGTTTTTT. Translation gives CASSLQSSTNEKLFF.

The chain uses TRBV9 and TRBJ1-2; D is perhaps TRBD1 (5 bases). V was cut by 0 bases and J by 0 bases, with 9 bases left in between. The CDR3 runs 15 residues. Germline V CDR1 and CDR2: SGDLS, YYNGEE. As DNA, the CDR3 is TGTGCCAGCAGCGTAGTCGACAGTGCTAACTATGGCTACACCTTC. Translated: CASSVVDSANYGYTF. Variable domain in full (rest from reference TRBV9 and TRBJ1-2): DSGVTQTPKHLITATGQRVTLRCSPRSGDLSVYWYQQSLDQGLQFLIQYYNGEERAKGNILERFSAQQFPDLHSELNLSSLELGDSALYFCASSVVDSANYGYTFGSGTRLTVV.

This chain links TRBV2 with TRBJ2-1; D might be TRBD2 (6 bases). CDR3 size: 16 residues. Germline-derived CDR1 and CDR2 are SNHLY and FYNNEI. V was clipped by 7 bases and J by 1 base, with 17 bases between them. The CDR3 is CASKGGAGLSYNEQFF. In DNA form, the CDR3 reads TGTGCCAGCAAGGGAGGAGCGGGTCTATCCTACAATGAGCAGTTCTTC.

This chain links TRBV10-3 with TRBJ2-7; 7 positions agree with TRBD1. The CDR3 totals 17 residues. V lost 4 bases and J lost 0; bases outside the gene matches: 12. Germline V lookup: CDR1 ENHRY, CDR2 SYGVKD. CDR3 DNA: TGTGCCATCAGTGGGGTCGGGGACAGCAGTAGCTCCTACGAGCAGTACTTC. Its protein product is CAISGVGDSSSSYEQYF.

This clone was detected a few times. The chain couples TRBV28 to TRBJ1-5; D remains ambiguous. Trimming cost V 5 bases and J 2 bases, with 22 bases left between them. The CDR3 length is 18 residues. Per the germline V gene, CDR1 is MDHEN and CDR2 is SYDVKM. CDR3 nucleotides: TGTGCCAGCAGTATCGGGCGCTTGGGAGGCCGTGGCAATCAGCCCCAGCATTTT. It codes for CASSIGRLGGRGNQPQHF.

The chain combines TRBV11-2 with TRBJ1-5; 7 bases agree with TRBD1. V trimming: 5 bases; J trimming: 10 bases; junction bases outside the gene matches: 8. Germline-derived CDR1 and CDR2 are SGHAT and FQNNGV. The CDR3 spans 13 residues. CDR3 loop: CASSPDRVGPQHF. The CDR3, as DNA: TGTGCCAGCAGCCCAGACAGGGTGGGCCCCCAGCATTTT.

This chain links TRBV5-4 with TRBJ1-2, with 8 bases identical to TRBD1. Germline assignment: CDR1 SGHNT and CDR2 YYREEE (reference sequence). The CDR3 is 13 residues long. V lost 4 bases to trimming and J lost 9 bases; unmatched junction nucleotides: 8. The CDR3 here is CASSEGQENSYTF. The CDR3 region has the DNA TGTGCCAGCAGCGAGGGACAGGAAAATAGCTACACCTTC.

Turning to this clone: Other nucleotide sequences in the sample specify the same CDR3. The V and J genes are TRBV6-5 and TRBJ2-7, with D hard to call. This CDR3 has 13 amino acids. Germline values: CDR1 MNHEY, CDR2 SVGAGI. V was pared by 2 bases and J by 1 base, with 6 bases between. The CDR3 DNA sequence: TGTGCCAGCAGTTACGGCATTTCCTACGAGCAGTACTTC. Its protein is CASSYGISYEQYF.

The V and J genes are TRBV6-1 and TRBJ1-6, with a weak D call TRBD1 (5 bases). The V gene lost 1 base and the J gene lost 5 bases, with 9 bases spanning the gap. This CDR3 spans 15 amino acids. From germline, CDR1 is MNHNS and CDR2 SASEGT. Here the CDR3 reads CASSEGTPNNSPLHF. The CDR3 bases are TGTGCCAGCAGTGAAGGGACACCTAATAATTCACCCCTCCACTTT.

This chain links TRBV19 with TRBJ1-1, with 7 bases identical to TRBD1. Unmatched junction bases numbered 8, after V lost 3 bases and J lost 4 bases. The CDR3 covers 15 residues. The germline V gene encodes CDR1 LNHDA and CDR2 SQIVND (reference sequence). CDR3 nucleotide sequence: TGTGCCAGTAGTATCTCTAGGGGGCTGAGCACTGAAGCTTTCTTT. Encoded protein: CASSISRGLSTEAFF.

The chain is built from TRBV11-2 and TRBJ1-1; D not resolved. V was clipped by 2 bases and J by 4 bases, with 8 bases between them. This CDR3 spans 13 amino acids. In germline, CDR1 is SGHAT, CDR2 FQNNGV. The chain's CDR3 is CASSLYGITEAFF. CDR3 in DNA: TGTGCCAGCAGCTTATACGGGATCACTGAAGCTTTCTTT.

The CDR3 spells CASSKTAGEAFF. For the CDR3, the DNA is TGTGCCAGCAGTAAGACAGCTGGTGAAGCTTTCTTT. The J gene is TRBJ1-1, the V gene TRBV6-2 or TRBV6-3; perhaps TRBD1 as D (5 bases). V dropped 5 bases and J dropped 7 bases, with 11 bases sitting between them. The CDR3 spans 12 residues. The germline V gene encodes CDR1 MNHEY and CDR2 SVGEGT.

The chain combines TRBV10-3 with TRBJ2-7; 7 bases are a match to TRBD1. The length of the CDR3 is 13 residues. The trim removed 4 bases at V and 6 bases at J, leaving 6 bases unmatched. CDR1 is ENHRY and CDR2 is SYGVKD in the germline V gene. CDR3 coding DNA: TGTGCCATCAGTGGACAGGGTCAAGGCGAGCAGTACTTC. It codes for CAISGQGQGEQYF.